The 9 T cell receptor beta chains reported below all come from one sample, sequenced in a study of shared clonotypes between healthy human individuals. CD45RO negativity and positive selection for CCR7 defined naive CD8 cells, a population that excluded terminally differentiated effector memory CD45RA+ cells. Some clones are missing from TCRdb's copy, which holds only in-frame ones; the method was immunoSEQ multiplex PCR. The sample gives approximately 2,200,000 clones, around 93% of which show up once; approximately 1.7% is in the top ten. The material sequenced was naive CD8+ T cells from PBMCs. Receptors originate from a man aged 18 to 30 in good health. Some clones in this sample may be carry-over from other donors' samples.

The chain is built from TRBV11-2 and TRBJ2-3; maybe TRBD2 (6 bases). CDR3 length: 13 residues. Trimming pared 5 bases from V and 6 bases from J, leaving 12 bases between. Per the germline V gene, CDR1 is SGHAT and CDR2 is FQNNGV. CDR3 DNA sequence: TGTGCCAGCAGCCTGGGACTTCGGGATACGCAGTATTTT. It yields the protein CASSLGLRDTQYF.

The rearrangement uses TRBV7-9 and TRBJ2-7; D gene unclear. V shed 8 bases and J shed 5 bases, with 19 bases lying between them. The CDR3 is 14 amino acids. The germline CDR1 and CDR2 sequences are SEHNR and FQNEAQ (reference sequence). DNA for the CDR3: TGTGCCAGCGTTTTTACGGAAACCGCCAACGAGCAGTACTTC. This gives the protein CASVFTETANEQYF.

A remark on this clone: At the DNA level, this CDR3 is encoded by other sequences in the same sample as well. CDR3 coding DNA: TGTGCCAGCAGTCCCAGGGGGGCGAACACTGAAGCTTTCTTT. Translated, it gives CASSPRGANTEAFF. The rearrangement joins TRBV28 to TRBJ1-1; 7 nucleotides align to TRBD1. V lost 5 bases and J lost 1; bases outside the gene matches: 4. CDR1 is MDHEN, CDR2 SYDVKM, per germline. The CDR3 spans 14 residues. Full variable domain (rest looked up from reference TRBV28 and TRBJ1-1): DVKVTQSSRYLVKRTGEKVFLECVQDMDHENMFWYRQDPGLGLRLIYFSYDVKMKEKGDIPEGYSVSREKKERFSLILESASTNQTSMYLCASSPRGANTEAFFGQGTRLTVV.

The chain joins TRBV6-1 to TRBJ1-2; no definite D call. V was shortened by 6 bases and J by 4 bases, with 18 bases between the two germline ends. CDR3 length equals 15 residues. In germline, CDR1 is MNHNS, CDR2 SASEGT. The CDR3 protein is CASRDPGAPVYGYTF. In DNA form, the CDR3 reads TGTGCCAGCAGGGATCCGGGCGCTCCGGTCTATGGCTACACCTTC.

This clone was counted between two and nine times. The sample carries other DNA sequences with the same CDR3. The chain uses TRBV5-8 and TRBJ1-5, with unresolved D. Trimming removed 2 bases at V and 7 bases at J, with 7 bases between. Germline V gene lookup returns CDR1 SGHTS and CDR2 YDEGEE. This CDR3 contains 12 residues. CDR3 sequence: CASSLGRQPQHF. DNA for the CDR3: TGTGCCAGCAGCTTAGGCAGGCAGCCCCAGCATTTT.

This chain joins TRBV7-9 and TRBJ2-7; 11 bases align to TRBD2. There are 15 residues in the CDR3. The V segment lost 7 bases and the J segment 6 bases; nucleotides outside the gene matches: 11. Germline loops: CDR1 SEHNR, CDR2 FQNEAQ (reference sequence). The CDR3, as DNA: TGTGCCAGCATCTCCCCGGGACTAGCGGCATCCGAGCAGTACTTC. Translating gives CASISPGLAASEQYF. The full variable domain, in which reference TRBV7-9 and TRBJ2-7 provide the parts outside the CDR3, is DTGVSQNPRHKITKRGQNVTFRCDPISEHNRLYWYRQTLGQGPEFLTYFQNEAQLEKSRLLSDRFSAERPKGSFSTLEIQRTEQGDSAMYLCASISPGLAASEQYFGPGTRLTVT.

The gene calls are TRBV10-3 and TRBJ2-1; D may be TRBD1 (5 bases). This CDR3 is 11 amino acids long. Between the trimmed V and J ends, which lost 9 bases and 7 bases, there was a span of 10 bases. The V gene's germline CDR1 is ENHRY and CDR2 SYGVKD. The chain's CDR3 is CAILQGNEQFF. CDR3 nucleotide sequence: TGTGCCATACTTCAGGGAAATGAGCAGTTCTTC.

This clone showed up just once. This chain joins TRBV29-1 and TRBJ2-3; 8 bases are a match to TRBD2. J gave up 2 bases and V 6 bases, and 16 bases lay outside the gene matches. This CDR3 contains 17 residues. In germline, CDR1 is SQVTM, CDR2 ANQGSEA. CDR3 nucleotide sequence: TGCAGCGTGGCCGGGGTAGCGGGAATTTTGTCCACAGATACGCAGTATTTT. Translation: CSVAGVAGILSTDTQYF.

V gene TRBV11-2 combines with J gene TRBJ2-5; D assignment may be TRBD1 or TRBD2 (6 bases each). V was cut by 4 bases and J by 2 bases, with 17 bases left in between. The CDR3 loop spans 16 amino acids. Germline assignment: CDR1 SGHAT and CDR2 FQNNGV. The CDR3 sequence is CASSYYRGQGQETQYF. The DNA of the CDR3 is TGTGCCAGCAGCTATTATCGGGGGCAGGGACAAGAGACCCAGTACTTC. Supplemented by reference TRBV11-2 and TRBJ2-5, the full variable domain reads EAGVAQSPRYKIIEKRQSVAFWCNPISGHATLYWYQQILGQGPKLLIQFQNNGVVDDSQLPKDRFSAERLKGVDSTLKIQPAKLEDSAVYLCASSYYRGQGQETQYFGPGTRLLVL.